The entry below gives a single TCR beta chain sequence along with its context. Its antigen is unidentified. The CDR3 totals 15 residues. V was clipped by 0 bases and J by 4 bases, with 12 bases between them. Germline V CDR1 and CDR2: LNHNV, YYDKDF (reference sequence). This specimen comes from a study of cytomegalovirus exposure and HLA in healthy donors. 60 Vbeta and 13 Jbeta primers were used in PCR. TCRdb's table, derived via immunoSEQ multiplex PCR, lists solely in-frame clones and lacks some. The table for this sample gives tens of thousands of clones. Study-level points and caveats: In a later analysis, TCR beta V- and J-gene trimming was associated with a missense DCLRE1C variant. Accurate HLA-A and HLA-B prediction from TCR beta sequences was reported for most subjects.

The rearrangement links TRBV15 to TRBJ1-2; maybe TRBD1 (6 bases). This receptor was taken from a man over 45 in good health and CMV-seronegative. Sequencing was done on a sample of PBMCs. The CDR3 here is CATSRDLGGFYGYTF. CDR3 nucleotide sequence: TGTGCCACCAGCAGAGATCTAGGGGGATTCTATGGCTACACCTTC.